Listed below are T cell receptor beta chains from one sample, sequenced in a study of T cell repertoires in cytomegalovirus infection. MiXCR, run by TCRdb on the reads, gives a single entry per CDR3 protein. Among 270,000 or so distinct CDR3 sequences listed, over 15% were seen once. Sequencing was carried out using CD8+ T cells from PBMCs. The receptor set was obtained from a human donor in good health (CMV status not recorded). Some clones in this sample may be carry-over from other donors' samples. Both conserved end residues are part of each CDR3. D genes are given only for firm matches. Not every row has a clone size; where given, it reads once, few, many or a size class.

j_gene,abundance,v_gene,d_gene,CDR3aa,CDR3nt
TRBJ2-7,NA,TRBV20-1,NA,CSARDQRRTYEQYF,TGCAGTGCTAGAGATCAAAGGAGGACCTACGAGCAGTACTTC
TRBJ2-2,many,TRBV19,NA,CASSIVPTAGELFF,TGTGCCAGTAGTATAGTCCCGACCGCCGGGGAGCTGTTTTTT
TRBJ2-1,many,TRBV7-2,NA,CASSFSGSSYNEQFF,TGTGCCAGCAGCTTTAGCGGTAGCTCCTACAATGAGCAGTTCTTC
TRBJ2-5,NA,TRBV24-1,TRBD1,CATSDWSGGQETQYF,TGTGCCACCAGTGACTGGTCAGGGGGCCAGGAGACCCAGTACTTC
TRBJ2-1,many,TRBV14,NA,CASSLTGDGEQFF,TGTGCCAGCAGCCTGACAGGCGACGGTGAGCAGTTCTTC
TRBJ1-5,many,TRBV9,NA,CASSVDGRTSQPQHF,TGTGCCAGCAGCGTAGATGGGCGTACGAGTCAGCCCCAGCATTTT
TRBJ2-1,many,TRBV7-9,NA,CASSFSGQGGFNEQFF,TGTGCCAGCAGCTTTTCTGGCCAGGGTGGTTTCAATGAGCAGTTCTTC
TRBJ2-7,many,TRBV11-2,TRBD1,CASSLETGMEYF,TGTGCCAGCAGCTTAGAGACAGGGATGGAGTACTTC
TRBJ1-5,few,TRBV12-3/TRBV12-4,NA,CASTSVLGSNQPQHF,TGTGCCAGCACCTCGGTCCTCGGAAGCAATCAGCCCCAGCATTTT
TRBJ1-2,few,TRBV29-1,TRBD1,CSAGDRVDYGYTF,TGCAGCGCCGGGGACAGGGTGGACTATGGCTACACCTTC
TRBJ1-1,few,TRBV19,NA,CASSSPIRNTEAFF,TGTGCCAGTAGTTCCCCGATACGGAACACTGAAGCTTTCTTT
TRBJ1-3,few,TRBV9,NA,CASSVFGGNTIYF,TGTGCCAGCAGCGTATTTGGAGGAAACACCATATATTTT
TRBJ1-2,many,TRBV7-2,NA,CASSASGADGYTF,TGTGCCAGCAGCGCTTCCGGGGCCGATGGCTACACCTTC
TRBJ1-5,NA,TRBV6-2/TRBV6-3,NA,CASSYSGQRSNQPQHF,TGTGCCAGCAGTTACTCGGGACAAAGGAGCAATCAGCCCCAGCATTTT
TRBJ1-1,many,TRBV11-2,TRBD1,CASSLAGGDTEAFF,TGTGCCAGCAGCTTGGCAGGGGGAGACACTGAAGCTTTCTTT
TRBJ1-2,few,TRBV25-1,TRBD1,CASSGNRGGYTF,TGTGCCAGCAGTGGAAACAGGGGCGGCTACACCTTC
TRBJ2-7,many,TRBV29-1,NA,CSVEDPQNYEQYF,TGCAGCGTTGAAGATCCCCAAAACTACGAGCAGTACTTC
TRBJ2-3,many,TRBV28,TRBD2,CASSLLAANTDTQYF,TGTGCCAGCAGTTTACTAGCGGCAAACACAGATACGCAGTATTTT
TRBJ1-2,few,TRBV11-2,TRBD1,CASSLGPGQDPNYGYTF,TGTGCCAGCAGCTTAGGCCCAGGACAGGACCCAAACTATGGCTACACCTTC
TRBJ1-2,many,TRBV27,NA,CASRSDYGTHYGYTF,TGTGCCAGCAGGTCAGATTACGGGACACATTATGGCTACACCTTC
TRBJ2-1,NA,TRBV20-1,TRBD1,CSALSGQGTYNEQFF,TGCAGTGCCCTCTCGGGACAGGGAACATACAATGAGCAGTTCTTC
TRBJ2-7,NA,TRBV4-1,NA,CASSQDPGGVPYEQYF,TGCGCCAGCAGCCAAGATCCCGGGGGCGTGCCCTACGAGCAGTACTTC
TRBJ2-3,NA,TRBV20-1,NA,CSARDPFSTDTQYF,TGCAGTGCTCGGGACCCCTTCAGCACAGATACGCAGTATTTT
TRBJ1-2,NA,TRBV28,NA,CASSEDIINYGYTF,TGTGCCAGCTCAGAAGACATAATTAACTATGGCTACACCTTC
TRBJ1-2,NA,TRBV19,TRBD1,CASIGDRVFSNYGYTF,TGTGCCAGTATCGGCGACAGGGTCTTCTCGAACTATGGCTACACCTTC
TRBJ2-3,NA,TRBV2,NA,CASSETANLGIRGTQYF,TGTGCCAGCAGTGAAACTGCCAACCTTGGGATTCGCGGTACGCAGTATTTT
TRBJ2-6,once,TRBV29-1,NA,CSVEDPWLGANVLTF,TGCAGCGTTGAAGATCCGTGGTTAGGGGCCAACGTCCTGACTTTC
TRBJ1-1,NA,TRBV4-2,NA,CASSWGSTEAFF,TGTGCCAGCAGCTGGGGAAGCACTGAAGCTTTCTTT
TRBJ1-2,NA,TRBV28,NA,CASSPPGDTNYGYTF,TGTGCCAGCAGCCCCCCGGGGGATACTAACTATGGCTACACCTTC
TRBJ2-6,NA,TRBV7-9,TRBD1,CASNPWTGVSSGANVLTF,TGTGCCAGCAACCCCTGGACAGGGGTCTCCTCTGGGGCCAACGTCCTGACTTTC
TRBJ2-7,many,TRBV12-3/TRBV12-4,TRBD1,CASTPKEGTGPSSYEQYF,TGTGCCAGCACCCCCAAGGAGGGGACAGGGCCGTCCTCCTACGAGCAGTACTTC
TRBJ1-4,few,TRBV3-1,NA,CASSPAEGAKEKLFF,TGTGCCAGCAGCCCCGCTGAGGGCGCGAAGGAAAAACTGTTTTTT
TRBJ1-2,few,TRBV11-2,TRBD1,CASSSYQGADGYTF,TGTGCCAGCAGCTCCTATCAGGGGGCAGATGGCTACACCTTC
TRBJ2-5,few,TRBV5-1,TRBD1,CASSLVLGTGEETQYF,TGCGCCAGCAGCTTGGTACTGGGGACAGGGGAAGAGACCCAGTACTTC
TRBJ2-5,few,TRBV20-1,NA,CSALRLAGQETQYF,TGCAGTGCGCTCAGGCTGGCAGGCCAAGAGACCCAGTACTTC
TRBJ2-6,many,TRBV6-1,TRBD1,CAGGQGAPSGANVLTF,TGTGCCGGAGGACAGGGGGCTCCGTCTGGGGCCAACGTCCTGACTTTC
TRBJ1-1,NA,TRBV29-1,TRBD1,CSVEQGVGTEAFF,TGCAGCGTTGAACAGGGGGTTGGCACTGAAGCTTTCTTT
TRBJ2-2,few,TRBV2,NA,CASLSGTNFYTGELFF,TGTGCCAGCTTATCCGGGACCAACTTTTACACCGGGGAGCTGTTTTTT
TRBJ1-4,NA,TRBV7-4,NA,CASSLVPSFNEKLFF,TGTGCCAGCAGCTTAGTTCCGAGCTTTAATGAAAAACTGTTTTTT
TRBJ1-5,few,TRBV7-3,NA,CASSSSGAGDNNQPQHF,TGTGCCAGCAGCTCCTCCGGGGCAGGGGACAACAATCAGCCCCAGCATTTT
TRBJ2-2,many,TRBV20-1,TRBD2,CSARDRLAGESGELFF,TGCAGTGCTAGAGATCGATTGGCGGGGGAAAGCGGGGAGCTGTTTTTT
TRBJ2-5,many,TRBV12-5,NA,CASGLVAGVETQYF,TGTGCTAGTGGTTTGGTGGCCGGGGTGGAGACCCAGTACTTC
TRBJ1-3,few,TRBV15,NA,CATSPYRRAGNTIYF,TGTGCCACCAGCCCCTATCGCAGGGCTGGAAACACCATATATTTT
TRBJ2-1,NA,TRBV5-1,NA,CASSVGGYNEQFF,TGCGCCAGCAGCGTCGGGGGCTACAATGAGCAGTTCTTC
TRBJ2-7,NA,TRBV11-2,NA,CASSLGRTYEQYF,TGTGCCAGCAGCTTAGGGAGGACCTACGAGCAGTACTTC
TRBJ2-7,NA,TRBV6-2/TRBV6-3,NA,CASNWAGSSYEQYF,TGTGCCAGCAACTGGGCAGGCAGCTCCTACGAGCAGTACTTC
TRBJ2-5,few,TRBV5-1,NA,CASSFWGSQPLQETQYF,TGCGCCAGCAGCTTTTGGGGAAGCCAACCTCTCCAAGAGACCCAGTACTTC
TRBJ1-2,NA,TRBV28,NA,CASTGYAPSYAGYTF,TGTGCCAGCACAGGGTACGCCCCCTCTTATGCGGGCTACACCTTC
TRBJ2-2,many,TRBV28,NA,CASSPGERQRTHW,TGTGCCAGCAGTCCCGGCGAAAGACAGCGAACCCACTGG
TRBJ2-7,many,TRBV11-2,NA,CASSTKPEYEQYF,TGTGCCAGCAGCACCAAACCTGAGTACGAGCAGTACTTC
TRBJ2-1,NA,TRBV27,NA,CASSFRGGEQFF,TGTGCCAGCAGCTTCAGGGGGGGAGAGCAGTTCTTC
TRBJ2-6,few,TRBV2,NA,CASTWSPGGEISGANVLTF,TGTGCCAGCACATGGTCCCCGGGTGGGGAAATCTCTGGGGCCAACGTCCTGACTTTC
TRBJ1-3,NA,TRBV12-3/TRBV12-4,NA,CASRLRGSGNTIYF,TGTGCCAGCAGACTCCGGGGGTCCGGAAACACCATATATTTT
TRBJ1-2,many,TRBV7-2,NA,CASSSPARGDYGYTF,TGTGCCAGCAGCTCCCCTGCCCGGGGGGACTATGGCTACACCTTC